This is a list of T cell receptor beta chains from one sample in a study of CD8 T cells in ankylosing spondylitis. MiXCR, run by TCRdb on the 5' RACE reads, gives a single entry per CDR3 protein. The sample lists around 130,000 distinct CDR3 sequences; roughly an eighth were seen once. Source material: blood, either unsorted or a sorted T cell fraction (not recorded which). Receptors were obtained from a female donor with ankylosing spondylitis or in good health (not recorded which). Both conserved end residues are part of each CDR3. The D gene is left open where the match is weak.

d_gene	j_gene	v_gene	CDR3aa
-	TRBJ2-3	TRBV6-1	CASSENKGGVTDTQYF
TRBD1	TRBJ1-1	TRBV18	CARSPGTGGTEAFF
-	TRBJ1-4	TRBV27	CASSRQGSEKLFF
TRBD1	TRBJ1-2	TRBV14	CASSQGNRGRNYGYTF
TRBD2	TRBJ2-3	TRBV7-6	CASSSGTSGGTTQYF
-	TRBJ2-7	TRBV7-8	CASSPPKGYYEQYF
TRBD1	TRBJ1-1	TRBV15	CAASQGEMNTEAFF
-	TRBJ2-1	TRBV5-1	CASRYGGYSYNEQFF
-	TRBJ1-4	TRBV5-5	CASSSRDTTEKLFF
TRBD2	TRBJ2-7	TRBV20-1	CSAFKGLAIYEQYF
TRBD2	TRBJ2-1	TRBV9	CASSVDSSGSPYNEQFF
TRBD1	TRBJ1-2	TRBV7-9	CASSPGQGNNYGYTF
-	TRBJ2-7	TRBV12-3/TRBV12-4	CASRETGSYEQYF
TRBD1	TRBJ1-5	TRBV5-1	CASSPGGLGRNQPQHF
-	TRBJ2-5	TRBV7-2	CASSFTSMETQYF
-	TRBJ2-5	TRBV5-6	CASSSERGTKETQYF
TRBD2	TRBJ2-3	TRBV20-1	CSAPLDRRGVRDTQYF
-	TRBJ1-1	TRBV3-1	CASISSLNTEAFF
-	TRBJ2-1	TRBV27	CASKLIPGTAYPEQFF
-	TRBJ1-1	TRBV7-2	CASSPQNLRGNRYTEAFF
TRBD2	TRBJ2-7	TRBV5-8	CASSLGVAGPYEQYF
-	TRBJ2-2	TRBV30	CAWRAPSTGAGELFF
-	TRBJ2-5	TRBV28	CASSPNWNQETQYF
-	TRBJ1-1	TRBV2	CASGLGLTHTEAFF
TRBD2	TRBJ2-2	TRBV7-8	CASSPSGTSVPGELFF
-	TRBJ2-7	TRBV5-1	CASSRDRYEQYF
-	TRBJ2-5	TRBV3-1	CASSQDRFSETQYF
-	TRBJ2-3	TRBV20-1	CSARGSGSTDTQYF
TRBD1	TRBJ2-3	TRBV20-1	CSAREDRDRGWYTQYF
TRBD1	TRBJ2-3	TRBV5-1	CASSLAGQGGADTQYF
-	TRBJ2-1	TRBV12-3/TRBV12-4	CASREEVDNEQFF
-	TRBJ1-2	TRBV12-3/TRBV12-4	CASSPGGSHGYTF
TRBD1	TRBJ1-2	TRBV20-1	CSAFHPPGQLYGYTF
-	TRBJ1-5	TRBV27	CASSSSGSPRPQHF
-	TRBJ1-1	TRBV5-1	CASSSGHLRTNTEAFF
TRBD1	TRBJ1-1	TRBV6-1	CASSGGQLNTEAFF
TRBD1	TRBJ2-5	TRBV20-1	CSAGRQGRETQYF
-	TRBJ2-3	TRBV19	CASSISPTHTDTQYF
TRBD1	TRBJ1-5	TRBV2	CASSYTGEGGNQPQHF
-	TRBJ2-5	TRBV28	CASSLRREETQYF
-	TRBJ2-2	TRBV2	CASRWQGSGELFF
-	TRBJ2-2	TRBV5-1	CASTLMDGLNTGELFF
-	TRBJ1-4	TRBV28	CASSTGGLGKLFF
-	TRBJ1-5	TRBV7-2	CASSLWPGHRHQPQHF
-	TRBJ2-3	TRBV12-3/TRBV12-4	CASSLRGESQYF
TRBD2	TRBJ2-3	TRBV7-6	CASSLGSVLAGVGTDTQYF
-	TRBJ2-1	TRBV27	CASSLRVYNEQFF
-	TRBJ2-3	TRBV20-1	CSARRGAWTDTQYF
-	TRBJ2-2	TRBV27	CASRTPGVNTGELFF
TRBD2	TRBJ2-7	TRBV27	CASSFTWRERTYEQYF
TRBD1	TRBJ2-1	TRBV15	CATSRGQGFYNEQFF
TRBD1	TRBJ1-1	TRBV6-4	CASSRTGWWLNTEAFF